The clone carrying this T cell receptor beta chain appeared a single time. CDR1 is SGHNT and CDR2 is YYREEE in the germline V gene (reference sequence). With 4 bases removed from V and 0 bases from J, the gap between germline ends came to 14 bases. CDR3 length: 16 amino acids. The sample is drawn from a study of blood T cell repertoires in COVID-19. Profiling relied on immunoSEQ multiplex PCR, and the TCRdb table lists in-frame clones only, not all of them. This table holds about 140,000 clones, about 86% found once. This TCR was recovered from a woman aged 55-69 years with acute or convalescent COVID-19. The sample taken for sequencing was peripheral blood. The chain couples TRBV5-4 to TRBJ2-1, with D tentatively TRBD2 (6 bases). The CDR3 reads CASSRDPGDSYNEQFF. As DNA, the CDR3 is TGTGCCAGCAGCCGGGACCCGGGGGACTCCTACAATGAGCAGTTCTTC.